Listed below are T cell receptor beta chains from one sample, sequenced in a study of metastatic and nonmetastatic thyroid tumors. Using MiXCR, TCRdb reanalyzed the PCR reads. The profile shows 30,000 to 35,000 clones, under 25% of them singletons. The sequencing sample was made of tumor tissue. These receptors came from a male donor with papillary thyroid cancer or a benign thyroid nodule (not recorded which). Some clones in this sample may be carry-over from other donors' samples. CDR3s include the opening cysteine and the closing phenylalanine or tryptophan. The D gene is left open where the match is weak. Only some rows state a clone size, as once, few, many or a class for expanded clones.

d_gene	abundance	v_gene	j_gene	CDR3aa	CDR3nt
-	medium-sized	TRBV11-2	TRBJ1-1	CASSLVANTEAFF	TGTGCCAGCAGCTTAGTTGCGAACACTGAAGCTTTCTTT
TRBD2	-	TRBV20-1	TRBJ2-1	CSASPSLTSGRYEQFF	TGCAGTGCTAGTCCTAGTCTGACTAGCGGCCGATATGAGCAGTTCTTC
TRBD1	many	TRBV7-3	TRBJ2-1	CASSLGTGKHNGQFF	TGTGCCAGCAGCTTAGGGACAGGGAAGCACAATGGGCAGTTCTTC
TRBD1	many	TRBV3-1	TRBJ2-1	CASSQERQGAPLAYNEQFF	TGTGCCAGCAGCCAAGAGAGACAGGGGGCTCCCCTCGCCTACAATGAGCAGTTCTTC
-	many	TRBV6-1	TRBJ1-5	CASSEFDRVQHF	TGTGCCAGCAGTGAGTTTGACAGAGTCCAGCATTTT
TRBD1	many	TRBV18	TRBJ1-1	CASSPGQGRTKNTEAFF	TGTGCCAGCTCACCGGGACAGGGAAGGACTAAGAACACTGAAGCTTTCTTT
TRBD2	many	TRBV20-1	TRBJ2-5	CSARDRTGGETQYF	TGCAGTGCTAGAGATCGTACGGGAGGAGAGACCCAGTACTTC
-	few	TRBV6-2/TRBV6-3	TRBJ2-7	CASSYHSYEQYF	TGTGCCAGCAGTTACCACAGCTACGAGCAGTACTTC
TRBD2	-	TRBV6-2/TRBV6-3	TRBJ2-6	CASSRSGGYSVANVLTF	TGTGCCAGCAGCCGATCGGGGGGGTACTCTGTGGCCAACGTCCTGACTTTC
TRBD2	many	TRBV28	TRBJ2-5	CASSLSASGRAETQYF	TGTGCCAGCAGTTTATCGGCTAGCGGGAGGGCTGAGACCCAGTACTTC
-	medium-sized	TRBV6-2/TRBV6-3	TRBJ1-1	CASSYSESNTEAFF	TGTGCCAGCAGTTACTCAGAGAGCAACACTGAAGCTTTCTTT
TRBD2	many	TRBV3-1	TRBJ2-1	CASSQVLAGGTYNEQFF	TGTGCCAGCAGCCAAGTGCTAGCGGGAGGTACCTACAATGAGCAGTTCTTC
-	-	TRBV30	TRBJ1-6	CAWSETSPLHF	TGTGCCTGGAGCGAGACTTCACCCCTCCACTTT
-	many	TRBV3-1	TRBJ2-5	CASSQERGGGETQYF	TGTGCCAGCAGCCAAGAACGGGGCGGTGGGGAGACCCAGTACTTC
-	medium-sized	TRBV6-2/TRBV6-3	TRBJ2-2	CASSYATGSVTGELFF	TGTGCCAGCAGTTACGCTACAGGGTCTGTCACCGGGGAGCTGTTTTTT
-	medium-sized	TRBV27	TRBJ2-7	CASSFQQDYEQYF	TGTGCCAGCAGTTTCCAACAGGACTACGAGCAGTACTTC
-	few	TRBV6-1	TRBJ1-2	CASSEYISYGYTF	TGTGCCAGCAGTGAATATATTAGCTATGGCTACACCTTC
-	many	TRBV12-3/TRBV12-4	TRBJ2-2	CASLRWGTGELFF	TGTGCCAGCCTTAGATGGGGCACCGGGGAGCTGTTTTTT
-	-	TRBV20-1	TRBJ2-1	CSASSQGPWDNEQFF	TGCAGTGCTAGCTCTCAGGGGCCGTGGGACAATGAGCAGTTCTTC
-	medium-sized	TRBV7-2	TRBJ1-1	CASSSGRGGAFF	TGTGCCAGCAGCTCGGGCCGTGGTGGAGCTTTCTTT
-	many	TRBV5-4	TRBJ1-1	CASSLDPNTEAFF	TGTGCCAGCAGCTTGGATCCGAACACTGAAGCTTTCTTT
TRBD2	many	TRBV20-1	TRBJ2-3	CSARESSGPDTQYF	TGCAGTGCTAGAGAGTCTAGCGGCCCCGATACGCAGTATTTT
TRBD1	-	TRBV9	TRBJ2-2	CASSPRQGISGELFF	TGTGCCAGCAGCCCACGACAGGGAATATCCGGGGAGCTGTTTTTT
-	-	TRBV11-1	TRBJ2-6	CASSPNIDFSGANVLTF	TGTGCCAGCAGCCCCAACATCGATTTCTCTGGGGCCAACGTCCTGACTTTC
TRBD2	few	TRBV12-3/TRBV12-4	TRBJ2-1	CASIRAGGANEQFF	TGTGCCAGCATCAGGGCGGGGGGCGCAAATGAGCAGTTCTTC
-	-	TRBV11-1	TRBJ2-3	CASSLGVSRESTDTQYF	TGTGCCAGCAGCTTAGGAGTATCGAGGGAAAGCACAGATACGCAGTATTTT
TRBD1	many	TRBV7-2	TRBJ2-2	CASSSGQGPGELFF	TGTGCCAGCAGTTCCGGACAGGGTCCCGGGGAGCTGTTTTTT
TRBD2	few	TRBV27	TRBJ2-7	CASRHSGRYEQYF	TGTGCCAGCAGGCATAGCGGGAGATACGAGCAGTACTTC